This note documents a single TCR beta chain sequence. Its antigen is not yet known. Per-base quality was not reported, and no clone a single base away is much larger than it. The data derive from a study of Ad26.COV2.S vaccination and SARS-CoV-2 variants (dated by TCRdb to the early 2020s). Concerning the study at large: Donors in the vaccine arm were drawn from COV1001, a multicentre, randomized, double-blind, placebo-controlled phase I-IIa trial testing Ad26.COV2.S in healthy adults. Investigators did not know the trial group allocation while performing experiments and assessing outcomes. TCRbeta repertoire sequencing was used to assess the specificity and breadth of SARS-CoV-2-reactive T cell receptors after Ad26.COV2.S vaccination. Ad26.COV2.S was given intramuscularly at 5x10^10 or 1x10^11 viral particles, as a single shot or as two shots 56 days apart. Trial participants were randomized into five groups of five: low-dose or high-dose Ad26.COV2.S given once or twice, or placebo on both occasions. A total of 32 samples were included in the TCR-sequenced set, comprising some 20 Ad26.COV2.S vaccine recipients, 5 placebo recipients and 8 SARS-CoV-2 convalescent individuals. The study at large found these results: Comparable non-spike TCR breadth was observed between vaccine and placebo recipients, consistent with only spike being contained in the vaccine. The authors noted that total T cell responses may have been underestimated by the TCR breadth and depth analyses. Comparing responses between vaccine doses or regimens was not something the study was powered to do. Compared with placebo recipients, Ad26.COV2.S recipients showed higher spike-specific TCR breadth (P = 0.0014). After vaccination, spike-specific CD8+ and CD4+ T cell responses were reported to show substantial breadth.

The immunoSEQ Assay was used to sequence TCRbeta CDR3 regions. After extraction, genomic DNA underwent amplification by bias-controlled multiplex PCR, followed by high-throughput sequencing. Per the source publication's procedure: To quantify the absolute abundance of every unique TCRbeta CDR3 region, sequences were collapsed and filtered. T cell fraction was estimated by normalization of TCRbeta template counts to usable DNA, with usable DNA being measured through amplification of reference genes present in all nucleated cells. Repertoire TCRs were annotated as SARS-CoV-2-specific by exact matching of V gene, CDR3 amino acid sequence and J gene to a known reactive TCR set. The reference SARS-CoV-2 TCR set came from MIRA and was filtered for enrichment in COVID-19-positive ImmuneCODE repertoires, removing public or cross-reactive TCRs. Drawing on the MIRA antigens, annotated TCRs were analysed further at the level of specific ORF or position within ORF. Breadth was defined as annotated unique rearrangements over total unique productive rearrangements; depth was the summed frequency of those rearrangements. Two-sided Wilcoxon rank-sum tests were applied when comparing TCR breadth between groups. TCRdb retrieved this table from immuneACCESS and kept in-frame rearrangements only. Not all clones are present; in checked studies, unresolved V genes account for under half, and no reason is known for the remainder. That table furnishes V, J and clone size, whereas the DNA furnished D and trimming. For this sample there are under 550,000 clones; approximately 90% appear just once. Of the sample, 3.6% falls within the top ten clones.

Measured from the cysteine to the phenylalanine, the CDR3 is 12 residues long. The sequence is cut down to CDR3 DNA, 36 bases in frame from base 1. Trimming accounts for 4 bases at V and 2 bases at J, while the number of junction bases matched to no gene is 2. According to the germline V gene (reference sequence), CDR1 reads GTSNPN and CDR2 reads SVGIG. The treatment or condition tag for this specimen amounts to: some 20 received Ad26.COV2.S at low or high dose, single or two shots; roughly five received placebo; per-sample allocation not given. For vaccine and placebo recipients, the sequenced repertoires came from samples collected on day 63 after the first injection. In Cohort 1b, roughly 25 adults aged 18-55 years were enrolled at a single site in Boston, USA, between 29 July and 7 August 2020. Ad26.COV2.S was a replication-incompetent adenovirus type 26 vector expressing a prefusion-stabilized SARS-CoV-2 spike protein from the original Wuhan strain.

Recombination linked TRBV30 to TRBJ2-7, with 7 central nucleotides matching TRBD1. The clonotype comes from a person between 18 and 65 years old who received the Ad26.COV2.S COVID-19 vaccine or a placebo. The specimen was peripheral blood, collected in a trial of Ad26.COV2.S vaccine versus placebo. The CDR3 is CAWTDRTYEQYF. The DNA sequence is given as TGTGCCTGGACGGACAGGACCTACGAGCAGTACTTC.